These 20 T cell receptor beta chains were all obtained from the same sample, sequenced in a study of low-dose radiotherapy and immunotherapy resistance in tumors. Both TCRalpha and TCRbeta chains were reverse transcribed with V-gene-specific primers. With a constant-region primer and a V-primer adapter, TCRs were subjected to roughly 18 PCR cycles of amplification. From the reads, TCRdb called clonotypes with MiXCR, one entry per CDR3 protein. The table shows around 18,000 distinct CDR3 sequences, with around 74% occurring only once. The receptors stem from a human donor with advanced metastatic prostate, ovarian, gallbladder or colorectal cancer (not recorded which). This table probably holds off-target reads from a library built for another chain.

This clonotype was observed a few times. The J gene is TRBJ2-1, the V gene TRBV18; 11 bases fit TRBD2. The CDR3 extends over 17 amino acids. J was trimmed by 0 bases and V by 4 bases; bases with no gene match: 5. Looked up from germline, CDR1 is KGHSH and CDR2 is LQKENI. The CDR3 spells CASSRNLAGGSYNEQFF. For the CDR3, the DNA is TGTGCCAGCTCACGGAACCTAGCGGGAGGCTCCTACAATGAGCAGTTCTTC.

The V and J genes are TRBV5-1 and TRBJ1-1, with D perhaps matching TRBD1 (5 bases). Germline assignment: CDR1 SGHRS and CDR2 YFSETQ. The CDR3 is 13 residues long. Trimming shortened V by 7 bases and J by 6 bases, and 16 bases separated the two germline ends. The CDR3 DNA reads as TGCGCCAGCCGGGGGGTAATGAGCGCTGAAGCTTTCTTT. Translation: CASRGVMSAEAFF.

The V gene is TRBV12-3 or TRBV12-4, the J gene TRBJ1-5; tentatively, D is TRBD1 (6 bases). The V gene lost 0 bases and the J gene lost 12 bases, with 12 bases spanning the gap. The CDR3 is made up of 13 amino acids. The CDR3 DNA is TGTGCCAGCAGTTTAGCCAGGGGAGCAGGCCAGCATTTT. Its translation: CASSLARGAGQHF.

This rearrangement joins TRBV5-1 to TRBJ1-1; TRBD1 matches 9 bases. After removal of 7 bases from V and 0 bases from J, the junction contained 7 bases not matched to a gene. The CDR3 has 15 residues. CDR1 and CDR2 from the germline V gene are SGHRS and YFSETQ. CDR3 coding DNA: TGCGCCAGCGGCGGACAGGGGCCGATGAACACTGAAGCTTTCTTT. It yields the protein CASGGQGPMNTEAFF.

This rearrangement joins TRBV5-4 to TRBJ2-7, with 12 bases that match TRBD2. The germline gives CDR1 SGHNT, CDR2 YYREEE (reference sequence). This CDR3 is 13 amino acids long. J was trimmed by 9 bases and V by 7 bases; bases with no gene match: 8. The CDR3 nucleotides are TGTGCCAGCCATACTAGCGGGAGGCTGACGCAGTACTTC. It codes for CASHTSGRLTQYF.

The V gene is TRBV18, the J gene TRBJ2-1; D possibly corresponds to TRBD2 (5 bases). CDR1 is KGHSH and CDR2 is LQKENI in the germline V gene. The CDR3 has 15 amino acids. Trimming shortened V by 7 bases and J by 0 bases, and 13 bases separated the two germline ends. The CDR3 loop reads CASFLEGSSYNEQFF. CDR3 coding DNA: TGTGCCAGCTTTTTAGAGGGAAGCTCCTACAATGAGCAGTTCTTC.

CDR3 nucleotides: TGCAGCGTCCCTCAGGGAGTACTCAACAATGAGCAGTTCTTC. Translation gives CSVPQGVLNNEQFF. The J gene is TRBJ2-1, the V gene TRBV29-1, with D possibly called TRBD1 or TRBD2 (5 bases each). Per the germline V gene, CDR1 is SQVTM and CDR2 is ANQGSEA. V lost 6 bases, J lost 5 bases, and 17 bases lay in between. This CDR3 spans 14 amino acids.

This clonotype appeared a few times. The chain combines TRBV12-3 or TRBV12-4 with TRBJ2-1; 15 positions match TRBD2. Losses at the gene ends were 5 bases for V and 2 bases for J; bases not matched to a gene: 1. This CDR3 has 16 residues. This CDR3 reads CASSRTSGRAYNEQFF. The CDR3 nucleotides read TGTGCCAGCAGTAGGACTAGCGGGAGGGCCTACAATGAGCAGTTCTTC.

The chain's CDR3 is CASSSLAGGPHEQYF. CDR3 nucleotide sequence: TGTGCCAGCAGCTCCCTAGCGGGGGGGCCCCACGAGCAGTACTTC. The V gene is TRBV7-2, the J gene TRBJ2-7; 12 nucleotides align to TRBD2. V lost 4 bases and J lost 5; bases outside the gene matches: 6. The CDR3 spans 15 residues. Germline CDR1 SGHTA, CDR2 FQGNSA.

This clonotype appeared a single time. V and J are TRBV12-5 and TRBJ1-5; no definite D call. The V and J ends lost 4 bases and 5 bases respectively, with 9 bases between them. There are 13 residues in the CDR3. Per germline, CDR1 LGHNT and CDR2 FRNRAP. For the CDR3, the DNA is TGTGCTAGTGGTTACGGCTATGATCAGCCCCAGCATTTT. It yields the protein CASGYGYDQPQHF.

This clonotype was observed a single time. V gene TRBV24-1 combines with J gene TRBJ2-1; 9 nucleotides align to TRBD2. Germline V gene sequence: CDR1 KGHDR, CDR2 SFDVKD. V was pared by 9 bases and J by 4 bases, with 3 bases of the junction left unmatched. This CDR3 contains 13 residues. The CDR3 bases are TGTGCCACCGAGCTAGCGGGATACAATGAGCAGTTCTTC. Its protein product is CATELAGYNEQFF.

This clonotype was counted a few times. The rearrangement uses TRBV11-1 and TRBJ2-3; 10 bases align to TRBD2. The CDR3 runs 15 residues. Germline V gene data show CDR1 as SGHAT and CDR2 as FQDESV (reference sequence). V dropped 5 bases and J dropped 6; count of bases not matched to a gene: 8. The DNA of the CDR3 is TGTGCCAGCAGCAAGCGGGAGGGCCGGGGGGATACGCAGTATTTT. Its protein product is CASSKREGRGDTQYF.

The V call is TRBV5-1, the J call TRBJ2-2, with a possible D match to TRBD1 (6 bases). Trimming left V 2 bases short and J 0 bases short, with 11 bases between. The CDR3 runs 16 residues. Germline V gene lookup returns CDR1 SGHRS and CDR2 YFSETQ. This CDR3 is CASSFTGFANTGELFF. The DNA of the CDR3 is TGCGCCAGCAGCTTCACAGGGTTTGCGAACACCGGGGAGCTGTTTTTT. The complete variable domain, with remaining parts taken from reference TRBV5-1 and TRBJ2-2, reads KAGVTQTPRYLIKTRGQQVTLSCSPISGHRSVSWYQQTPGQGLQFLFEYFSETQRNKGNFPGRFSGRQFSNSRSEMNVSTLELGDSALYLCASSFTGFANTGELFFGEGSRLTVL.

This rearrangement joins TRBV6-2 or TRBV6-3 to TRBJ2-5, with TRBD2 as a possible D gene (6 bases). This CDR3 has 14 amino acids. Germline V gene sequence: CDR1 MNHEY, CDR2 SVGEGT. Trimming shortened V by 0 bases and J by 2 bases, and 7 bases separated the two germline ends. Written as DNA, the CDR3 is TGTGCCAGCAGTTACTCTAGCGGACAAGAGACCCAGTACTTC. It codes for CASSYSSGQETQYF.

This clonotype showed up just a few times. The chain carries TRBV24-1 and TRBJ2-1, with D perhaps matching TRBD2 (5 bases). Germline CDR1 KGHDR, CDR2 SFDVKD. Deletions cut 4 bases from V and 4 bases from J, with 10 bases between. The CDR3 has 14 residues. The CDR3 bases are TGTGCCACCAGTGAACACCGGGATTACAATGAGCAGTTCTTC. Translating gives CATSEHRDYNEQFF.

The rearrangement joins TRBV6-2 or TRBV6-3 to TRBJ2-1, with TRBD2 matching 9 bases. The CDR3 runs 14 residues. The germline CDR1 and CDR2 sequences are MNHEY and SVGEGT. V shed 9 bases and J 6 bases; nucleotides not matched to a gene: 9. The DNA of the CDR3 is TGTGCCAGTGGGCGGGAGGGCTCGCGCAATGAGCAGTTCTTC. It is translated as CASGREGSRNEQFF.

This clonotype was seen once. This chain links TRBV4-2 with TRBJ2-1, with a tentative D call TRBD2 (5 bases). This CDR3 is 15 amino acids long. Germline CDR1 and CDR2: LGHNA and YNFKEQ. V dropped 6 bases and J dropped 7 bases, with 19 bases sitting between them. This CDR3 is CASSPAAPLGNEQFF. The CDR3 DNA is TGTGCCAGCAGTCCAGCGGCCCCCCTGGGGAATGAGCAGTTCTTC.

The chain has TRBV7-9 and TRBJ1-4; D is possibly TRBD1 (6 bases). The germline CDR1 and CDR2 sequences are SEHNR and FQNEAQ (reference sequence). This CDR3 contains 16 residues. The V gene lost 2 bases and the J gene lost 0 bases, with 10 bases spanning the gap. CDR3 sequence reads: CASSLWGAATNEKLFF. Written as DNA, the CDR3 is TGTGCCAGCAGCTTATGGGGGGCCGCAACTAATGAAAAACTGTTTTTT.

The chain combines TRBV20-1 with TRBJ1-2; the D is unclear. This CDR3 region has 13 residues. Germline V gene sequence: CDR1 DFQATT, CDR2 SNEGSKA (reference sequence). Trimming shortened V by 3 bases and J by 4 bases, and 12 bases separated the two germline ends. Here the CDR3 DNA reads TGCAGTGCTAGCGAGCGGGTTATCTATGGCTACACCTTC. Translation gives CSASERVIYGYTF.

This chain uses TRBV6-1 with TRBJ1-5; 9 nucleotides agree with TRBD1. The CDR3 is made up of 17 amino acids. J was trimmed by 2 bases and V by 5 bases; bases with no gene match: 10. Germline V gene sequence: CDR1 MNHNS, CDR2 SASEGT. The CDR3 coding sequence is TGTGCCAGCAGTCACCGGGACAGGGCTATAGGCAATCAGCCCCAGCATTTT. This gives the protein CASSHRDRAIGNQPQHF.